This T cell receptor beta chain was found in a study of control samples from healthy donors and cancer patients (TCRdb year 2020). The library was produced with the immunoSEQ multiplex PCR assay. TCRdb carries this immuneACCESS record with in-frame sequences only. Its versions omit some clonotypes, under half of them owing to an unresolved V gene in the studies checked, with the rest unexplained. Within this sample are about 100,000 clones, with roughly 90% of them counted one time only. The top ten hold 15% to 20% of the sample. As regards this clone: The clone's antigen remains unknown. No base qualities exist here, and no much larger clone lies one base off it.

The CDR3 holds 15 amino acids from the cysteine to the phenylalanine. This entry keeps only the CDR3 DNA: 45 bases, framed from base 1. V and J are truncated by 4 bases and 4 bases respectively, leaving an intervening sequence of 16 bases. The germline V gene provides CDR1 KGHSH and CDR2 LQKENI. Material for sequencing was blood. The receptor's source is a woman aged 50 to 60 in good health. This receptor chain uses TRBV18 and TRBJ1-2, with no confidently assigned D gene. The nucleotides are TGTGCCAGCTCACGAGCTAGGGAGGCCGGCTATGGCTACACCTTC. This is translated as CASSRAREAGYGYTF.